These T cell receptor beta chains were read from a single sample in a study of cytomegalovirus exposure and HLA in healthy donors. The data were produced by immunoSEQ multiplex PCR, yet TCRdb's version contains in-frame clones alone and is incomplete. The sample lists around 170,000 clones, roughly 76% occurring once. Material for sequencing was PBMCs. The receptors stem from a man aged 35-49 years in good health and CMV-seropositive. Both conserved end residues are part of each CDR3. The order of the fields is D gene, J gene, clone size, V gene, CDR3 protein, CDR3 DNA. The D gene is left open where the match is weak. Only some rows state a clone size, as once, few, many or a class for expanded clones.

>NA|TRBJ1-1|NA|TRBV29-1
CSVVGRGTTNTEAFF
TGCAGCGTTGTTGGCCGCGGTACAACGAACACTGAAGCTTTCTTT
>NA|TRBJ1-1|few|TRBV5-6
CASSNWTRATEAFF
TGTGCCAGCAGTAATTGGACGAGGGCCACTGAAGCTTTCTTT
>NA|TRBJ2-5|NA|TRBV5-1
CASSALGVSDGTQYF
TGCGCCAGCAGCGCTTTAGGAGTCAGCGATGGGACCCAGTACTTC
>NA|TRBJ1-1|NA|TRBV6-1
CASSGPGTEAFF
TGTGCCAGCAGTGGGCCAGGGACTGAAGCTTTCTTT
>NA|TRBJ1-1|NA|TRBV19
CASSPHLTTDNTEAFF
TGTGCCAGTAGTCCCCACCTAACGACAGACAACACTGAAGCTTTCTTT
>TRBD2|TRBJ2-1|NA|TRBV5-1
CASSLRPTSGSYNEQFF
TGCGCCAGCAGCCTGAGACCGACTAGCGGCTCCTACAATGAGCAGTTCTTC
>TRBD1|TRBJ2-2|NA|TRBV19
CASSPGTGARNTGELFF
TGTGCCAGTAGTCCGGGGACAGGGGCAAGGAACACCGGGGAGCTGTTTTTT
>NA|TRBJ2-2|few|TRBV7-7
CASSSGGELFF
TGTGCTAGCAGCTCAGGGGGGGAGCTGTTTTTT
>TRBD2|TRBJ2-3|NA|TRBV11-2
CASSFGGGQTDTQYF
TGTGCCAGCAGCTTCGGCGGGGGTCAAACAGATACGCAGTATTTT
>NA|TRBJ1-4|NA|TRBV7-9
CSSSQLGEKLFF
TGTTCCAGCAGCCAGCTCGGGGAAAAACTGTTTTTT
>TRBD2|TRBJ2-2|NA|TRBV5-1
CASTQSSGLAGYTGELFF
TGCGCCAGCACCCAGTCCTCGGGACTAGCGGGGTACACCGGGGAGCTGTTTTTT
>NA|TRBJ1-4|NA|TRBV27
CASRHRGGREKLFF
TGTGCCAGCAGGCACCGGGGTGGGCGTGAAAAACTGTTTTTT
>TRBD1|TRBJ2-7|NA|TRBV12-5
CASGLVRDRTYEQYF
TGTGCTAGTGGTTTGGTACGGGACAGGACCTACGAGCAGTACTTC
>NA|TRBJ2-7|NA|TRBV7-2
CASSLDGGIEQYF
TGTGCCAGCAGCTTGGACGGGGGTATCGAGCAGTACTTC
>TRBD1|TRBJ1-5|NA|TRBV4-3
CASSQDRQGGNQPQHF
TGCGCCAGCAGCCAAGACCGACAGGGCGGCAATCAGCCCCAGCATTTT
>TRBD1|TRBJ1-2|NA|TRBV10-3
CAIRGTGNYGYTF
TGTGCCATCAGAGGGACAGGGAATTATGGCTACACCTTC
>TRBD1|TRBJ1-4|NA|TRBV19
CASSLTGLREKLFF
TGTGCCAGTAGTCTGACAGGGTTGAGGGAAAAACTGTTTTTT
>NA|TRBJ1-4|few|TRBV29-1
CSVYTSTNEKLFF
TGCAGCGTTTACACCTCAACTAATGAAAAACTGTTTTTT
>TRBD1|TRBJ1-2|few|TRBV7-9
CASSLGTGGYGYTF
TGTGCCAGCAGCTTAGGTACAGGGGGCTATGGCTACACCTTC
>NA|TRBJ1-3|NA|TRBV4-2
CASTPEHSQPGNTIYF
TGTGCCAGCACTCCCGAACATTCTCAACCTGGAAACACCATATATTTT
>NA|TRBJ2-7|NA|TRBV7-8
CASSLARGLSYEQYF
TGTGCCAGCAGCTTAGCGCGTGGACTCTCCTACGAGCAGTACTTC
>NA|TRBJ2-1|NA|TRBV7-2
CASSLATTGSSYNEQFF
TGTGCCAGCAGCTTAGCCACAACAGGGAGCTCCTACAATGAGCAGTTCTTC
>TRBD1|TRBJ2-7|NA|TRBV7-9
CASSPGAGGFDEQYF
TGTGCCAGCAGCCCCGGTGCAGGGGGTTTTGACGAGCAGTACTTC
>NA|TRBJ1-5|NA|TRBV18
CASSGRDSSNQPQHF
TGTGCCAGCTCAGGGCGGGATTCTAGCAATCAGCCCCAGCATTTT
>NA|TRBJ1-1|NA|TRBV5-5
CASSATGIANTEAFF
TGTGCCAGCAGCGCAACAGGGATTGCGAACACTGAAGCTTTCTTT
>NA|TRBJ1-6|NA|TRBV7-2
CASSLAGADNSPLHF
TGTGCCAGCAGCTTGGCAGGGGCGGATAATTCACCCCTCCACTTT
>TRBD1|TRBJ1-1|NA|TRBV2
CASITGTGGALGTTTEAFF
TGTGCCAGCATTACCGGGACAGGGGGCGCGCTGGGTACTACCACTGAAGCTTTCTTT
>TRBD1|TRBJ1-6|once|TRBV5-1
CASSWTGGEYSPLHF
TGCGCCAGCAGCTGGACAGGGGGGGAGTATTCACCCCTCCACTTT
>TRBD1|TRBJ1-4|NA|TRBV28
CASSLKTGVPFEKLFF
TGTGCCAGCAGTTTAAAAACAGGGGTCCCGTTTGAAAAACTGTTTTTT
>TRBD1|TRBJ2-7|NA|TRBV7-2
CASSPPQGVEQYF
TGTGCCAGCAGCCCGCCACAGGGGGTCGAGCAGTACTTC
>NA|TRBJ1-1|NA|TRBV11-2
CASSLDWRSAEAFF
TGTGCCAGCAGCTTAGATTGGAGGTCGGCTGAAGCTTTCTTT
>NA|TRBJ1-1|NA|TRBV5-8
CASSLVRNTEAFF
TGTGCCAGCAGCTTGGTCAGAAACACTGAAGCTTTCTTT
>TRBD1|TRBJ2-2|once|TRBV29-1
CSARQGSTGELFF
TGCAGCGCTCGACAGGGGAGCACCGGGGAGCTGTTTTTT
>TRBD2|TRBJ2-7|NA|TRBV28
CASSLLGLAEGEQYF
TGTGCCAGCAGTTTATTGGGACTAGCGGAGGGCGAGCAGTACTTC
>TRBD2|TRBJ2-7|NA|TRBV11-2
CASSSGGSYEQYF
TGTGCCAGCAGCTCCGGGGGGAGCTACGAGCAGTACTTC
>NA|TRBJ2-3|NA|TRBV18
CASSLTQESDTQYF
TGTGCCAGCTCACTCACACAGGAATCAGATACGCAGTATTTT
>NA|TRBJ1-2|NA|TRBV10-3
CAISEPQGGYTF
TGTGCCATCAGTGAACCCCAGGGTGGCTACACCTTC
>TRBD1|TRBJ1-5|NA|TRBV7-2
CASSPGTGNNQPQHF
TGTGCCAGCAGCCCTGGGACAGGGAACAATCAGCCCCAGCATTTT
>TRBD2|TRBJ2-2|NA|TRBV19
CASSFLAGAVGELFF
TGTGCCAGTAGTTTTTTAGCGGGGGCGGTCGGGGAGCTGTTTTTT
>TRBD1|TRBJ1-2|few|TRBV30
CAWLAGTGRVGYTF
TGTGCCTGGCTGGCCGGGACAGGGCGAGTTGGCTACACCTTC
>TRBD1|TRBJ1-6|once|TRBV7-2
CASSARQGLNSPLHF
TGTGCCAGCAGCGCCCGACAGGGGTTAAATTCACCCCTCCACTTT
>NA|TRBJ1-1|NA|TRBV6-1
CASSEAFHTEAFF
TGTGCCAGCAGTGAGGCCTTTCACACTGAAGCTTTCTTT
>NA|TRBJ2-1|NA|TRBV6-4
CASSDRAGAPNNEQFF
TGTGCCAGCAGTGACCGGGCGGGGGCCCCGAACAATGAGCAGTTCTTC
>NA|TRBJ1-5|NA|TRBV28
CASSLTGSNQPQHF
TGTGCCAGCAGTTTAACGGGGAGCAATCAGCCCCAGCATTTT
>NA|TRBJ1-2|NA|TRBV15
CATSRAGLVGSGGYTF
TGTGCCACCAGCAGAGCGGGGTTAGTCGGCTCTGGTGGCTACACCTTC
>NA|TRBJ2-1|NA|TRBV5-1
CASSLRVSSYNEQFF
TGCGCCAGCAGCTTACGGGTGAGCTCCTACAATGAGCAGTTCTTC
>TRBD1|TRBJ1-1|NA|TRBV2
CASSVNQGAASTEAFF
TGTGCTAGCAGCGTAAACCAGGGGGCGGCGAGCACTGAAGCTTTCTTT
>NA|TRBJ1-1|NA|TRBV9
CASSVVRDMNTEAFF
TGTGCCAGCAGCGTAGTACGAGACATGAACACTGAAGCTTTCTTT
>NA|TRBJ2-7|NA|TRBV4-3
CASSQVQGNSYEQYF
TGCGCCAGCAGCCAAGTGCAGGGCAACTCCTACGAGCAGTACTTC
>TRBD1|TRBJ2-2|NA|TRBV10-3
CAISEWTGGTGELFF
TGTGCCATCAGTGAATGGACAGGGGGGACCGGGGAGCTGTTTTTT
>NA|TRBJ2-1|NA|TRBV7-2
CASSLARVPLWEQFF
TGTGCCAGCAGCTTAGCTCGCGTACCGCTGTGGGAGCAGTTCTTC
>NA|TRBJ2-7|NA|TRBV9
CASSVTGTVSSYEQYF
TGTGCCAGCAGCGTAACAGGGACGGTTAGCTCCTACGAGCAGTACTTC
>TRBD1|TRBJ2-5|once|TRBV5-4
CASSRVRGQKETQYF
TGTGCCAGCAGCCGGGTGAGGGGGCAAAAGGAGACCCAGTACTTC
>NA|TRBJ1-2|NA|TRBV6-5
CASSRGGNLYGYTF
TGTGCCAGCAGTCGCGGGGGGAATTTATATGGCTACACCTTC
>NA|TRBJ1-4|NA|TRBV9
CASSPRPGRDEKLFF
TGTGCCAGCAGCCCAAGACCGGGGAGGGATGAAAAACTGTTTTTT
>TRBD2|TRBJ2-5|NA|TRBV27
CASRQRTSGQETQYF
TGTGCCAGCAGACAGAGGACTAGCGGACAAGAGACCCAGTACTTC